This T cell receptor beta chain came from a study of T cell changes during pregnancy in multiple sclerosis. V lost 5 bases, J lost 5 bases, and 18 bases lay in between. The CDR3 extends over 15 amino acids. Germline V gene sequence: CDR1 SGHVS, CDR2 FQNEAQ. TCRdb's table, derived via immunoSEQ multiplex PCR, lists solely in-frame clones and lacks some. The table lists roughly 93,000 clones, over 80% of them singletons. Material: peripheral blood, obtained after pregnancy. This sequence originates from a female donor with multiple sclerosis, enrolled in a pregnancy study. The chain is built from TRBV7-8 and TRBJ1-2; D call uncertain. CDR3 DNA sequence: TGTGCCAGCAGCCCAGACTCGACGTGGATTTATGGCTACACCTTC. It yields the protein CASSPDSTWIYGYTF.